A selection of T cell receptor beta chains follows, all from one sample in a study of tumor-infiltrating lymphocytes in primary liver carcinoma. TCRdb passed the multiplex PCR reads through MiXCR, listing each CDR3 protein once. This sample has about 64,000 distinct CDR3 sequences, with around 69% found just once. Material: liver tumor tissue from sampling region 4. These receptors originate from a middle-aged man with primary liver carcinoma and hepatitis B virus infection. The CDR3 runs from the conserved cysteine through the conserved F or W. A D gene is named only where the DNA matches it firmly. The listing skips clone size in some rows; elsewhere it reads once, few, many or a size class.

d_call j_call clone_size v_call cdr3_aa cdr3_nt
NA TRBJ2-2 NA TRBV11-2 CASSFAGSNTGELVF TGTGCCAGCAGTTTTGCGGGATCAAACACCGGGGAGTTGGTTTTT
NA TRBJ2-1 NA TRBV2 CTSTSSGTNEQFF TGTACCAGCACCTCCTCCGGGACAAATGAGCAGTTCTTC
NA TRBJ1-5 few TRBV7-9 CASSLEHGSSNQPLHF TGTGCCAGCAGCTTAGAACACGGTAGTAGCAATCAGCCCCTGCATTTT
NA TRBJ1-1 NA TRBV6-2/TRBV6-3 CASSPIGTPMTQAFF TGTGCCAGCAGTCCAATAGGGACGCCCATGACTCAAGCCTTCTTT
TRBD1 TRBJ1-5 few TRBV6-1 CASSEGTGDNNQPQHF TGTGCCAGCAGTGAAGGGACAGGCGATAACAATCAGCCTCAGCATTTT
NA TRBJ2-1 few TRBV6-5 CASSYSGTGTYNEQFF TGTGCCAGCAGTTACTCGGGCACCGGTACCTACAATGAGCAGTTCTTC
TRBD1 TRBJ2-2 NA TRBV2 CASRDRFAGELFF TGTGCCAGCAGGGACAGGTTCGCCGGGGAGCTGTTTTTT
NA TRBJ2-4 few TRBV5-4 CASNSEAGGKNIQYF TGTGCCAGCAACTCGGAGGCAGGCGGAAAAAACATTCAGTACTTC
TRBD2 TRBJ2-1 NA TRBV28 CASSIPGGSMNEQFF TGTGCCAGCAGTATACCGGGAGGGAGTATGAATGAGCAGTTCTTC
TRBD2 TRBJ2-1 NA TRBV11-1 CASSAGGPKEQFF TGTGCAAGCAGTGCGGGAGGGCCGAAAGAGCAGTTCTTC
NA TRBJ1-1 many TRBV11-2 CASSLRGNTEAFF TGTGCCAGCAGCTTACGGGGGAACACTGAAGCTTTCTTT
NA TRBJ2-1 NA TRBV6-6 CVSTVQTDEQFF TGTGTCAGCACCGTTCAGACCGATGAGCAGTTCTTC
NA TRBJ2-1 NA TRBV2 CASSTESYNEQLF TGTGCCAGCAGCACCGAAAGTTACAATGAGCAGCTCTTC
TRBD2 TRBJ2-1 NA TRBV11-2 CASSLDGRYSGTLYNEQLF TGTGCCAGTAGCTTAGATGGGCGATACAGCGGGACCCTTTACAATGAGCAGCTCTTC
NA TRBJ2-3 NA TRBV28 CASRDITSTYTQYF TGTGCCAGCAGGGACATTACTAGCACATATACGCAGTATTTT
NA TRBJ2-1 NA TRBV6-6 CASAAQTDEQFF TGTGCCAGCGCCGCCCAGACCGATGAGCAGTTCTTC
NA TRBJ2-7 NA TRBV6-5 CAGSYRPGHGEQYF TGTGCCGGCAGTTACCGGCCGGGACATGGCGAGCAGTACTTC
TRBD2 TRBJ2-3 NA TRBV10-3 CAIRGGLAGTLTDTQYF TGTGCCATCAGAGGGGGACTAGCGGGAACTCTGACAGATACGCAGTATTTT
NA TRBJ2-3 NA TRBV6-6 CASSSIAGVVTDTRYF TGTGCCAGCAGTTCCATCGCGGGTGTAGTCACAGATACGCGGTATTTT
NA TRBJ2-2 NA TRBV11-2 CANMLVGVPNTGELFF TGTGCCAACATGTTAGTGGGGGTACCGAACACCGGGGAGCTGTTTTTT
NA TRBJ2-3 NA TRBV7-9 CASGLWGARVGHTDTQYF TGTGCCAGCGGCTTATGGGGGGCTAGGGTGGGACACACAGATACGCAGTATTTT
NA TRBJ2-4 NA TRBV4-1 CVSSRSVDGAKNIKYF TGCGTCAGCAGCCGAAGTGTTGATGGGGCCAAAAACATTAAGTACTTC
TRBD2 TRBJ2-7 few TRBV29-1 CSVATSETEAEQYF TGCAGCGTTGCTACTAGCGAGACCGAAGCAGAGCAGTACTTC
NA TRBJ2-5 NA TRBV5-5 CASNLVPREGTQYF TGTGCCAGCAACTTGGTCCCGCGAGAGGGTACCCAGTACTTC
NA TRBJ2-2 NA TRBV19 CATPDRITGGLFF TGTGCCACCCCGGACAGAATCACCGGGGGGCTGTTTTTT
NA TRBJ2-5 NA TRBV11-2 CASRPQGGTQYF TGTGCCAGCCGCCCTCAAGGGGGGACCCAGTATTTC
NA TRBJ2-2 NA TRBV5-5 CASCPNTGDLFF TGTGCCAGCTGTCCTAACACCGGGGACCTGTTCTTT
TRBD2 TRBJ2-1 few TRBV14 CASNAVAGWVNNEQFF TGTGCCAGCAATGCCGTAGCGGGATGGGTAAACAATGAGCAATTCTTC
NA TRBJ2-1 NA TRBV11-2 CASSFTWVNEQIF TGTGCCAGCAGCTTCACATGGGTCAATGAGCAGATCTTC
NA TRBJ2-4 many TRBV12-3/TRBV12-4 CASSPPSSLAKNIRYF TGTGCCAGCAGTCCGCCCAGTAGTTTAGCCAAAAACATTCGGTACTTC
NA TRBJ2-1 NA TRBV5-1 CASSARDLDYDEQFF TGCGCCAGCAGTGCCAGAGATCTAGATTACGATGAGCAGTTCTTC
TRBD2 TRBJ2-4 NA TRBV11-1 CTSSFPGTSGTENIQYF TGTACCAGCAGCTTTCCGGGGACTAGCGGGACCGAAAACATTCAGTACTTC
TRBD1 TRBJ2-1 NA TRBV5-5 CASPGQGSYNEQFF TGTGCCAGCCCTGGACAGGGTTCCTACAATGAGCAGTTCTTC
NA TRBJ1-2 many TRBV12-3/TRBV12-4 CASSLSVPPGGYTF TGTGCCAGCAGTTTATCGGTCCCGCCGGGTGGCTACACCTTC
NA TRBJ2-5 few TRBV30 CAWTESLEAQYF TGTGCCTGGACTGAGAGCCTAGAGGCCCAGTACTTC
TRBD2 TRBJ2-1 NA TRBV10-3 CAITATSGRVGEQFF TGTGCCATCACTGCTACTAGCGGGAGGGTCGGGGAGCAGTTCTTC
NA TRBJ1-1 NA TRBV29-1 CSVGRGQSVAFF TGCAGCGTTGGTCGAGGGCAGTCTGTAGCTTTCTTT
NA TRBJ2-3 NA TRBV11-2 CASGYTRSITDTQYF TGTGCCAGCGGCTATACTAGATCTATCACAGATACGCAGTATTTT
NA TRBJ2-3 NA TRBV9 CASSVADGGATDTKYF TGTGCCAGCAGCGTAGCAGACGGCGGGGCCACAGATACGAAGTATTTT
TRBD2 TRBJ2-7 many TRBV6-5 CASSSSAGGGEQYF TGTGCCAGCAGTTCTTCAGCGGGAGGGGGCGAGCAGTACTTC
TRBD2 TRBJ2-1 NA TRBV4-3 CASSLDWTSVRAWNEQFF TGCGCCAGCAGTCTGGATTGGACTAGCGTGAGGGCCTGGAATGAGCAGTTTTTC
TRBD2 TRBJ2-3 medium-sized TRBV11-2 CASSEAGVSTDTQYF TGTGCCAGCAGCGAAGCGGGGGTCAGCACAGATACGCAGTATTTT
NA TRBJ1-2 NA TRBV4-1 CASSQGDGNYDYTF TGCGCCAGCAGCCAAGGGGACGGTAACTATGACTACACCTTC
TRBD2 TRBJ2-7 NA TRBV11-2 CASSAISRLAGRQKPYEQYF TGTGCCAGCAGCGCCATTTCCCGACTAGCGGGAAGGCAGAAACCCTACGAGCAGTACTTC
TRBD1 TRBJ2-3 NA TRBV11-2 CASSPRGRGPDTLYF TGTGCCAGCAGTCCTCGGGGCAGGGGGCCAGATACGCTGTATTTT
NA TRBJ2-3 NA TRBV5-5 CASSLGTYTDAQYF TGTGCCAGCAGCTTAGGGACTTACACAGATGCGCAGTATTTT
TRBD2 TRBJ2-5 NA TRBV4-1 CASSQDLLAGVPETRYF TGCGCCAGCAGCCAAGACCTATTAGCGGGAGTGCCAGAGACCCGGTACTTC
NA TRBJ1-2 NA TRBV6-2/TRBV6-3 CASGPGWRNAYGYTF TGTGCCAGCGGACCGGGCTGGAGGAACGCCTATGGCTACACCTTC
TRBD2 TRBJ2-5 NA TRBV11-1 CAGSFETSGRVTQYF TGTGCCGGCAGCTTTGAGACTAGCGGGAGAGTGACTCAGTACTTC
NA TRBJ2-7 NA TRBV10-3 CDISESMWGSSFEQYF TGTGACATCAGTGAGTCGATGTGGGGGAGCTCCTTCGAGCAGTACTTT
TRBD1 TRBJ2-7 NA TRBV7-3 CASSFRQGPYEQYF TGTGCCAGCAGCTTCAGACAGGGTCCCTACGAGCAGTACTTC
NA TRBJ2-3 NA TRBV7-9 CVSSFLEIQYF TGTGTCAGCAGCTTCCTCGAGATTCAGTATTTT
NA TRBJ1-5 NA TRBV29-1 CSVKLKGQNQPQHF TGCAGCGTGAAACTGAAAGGCCAAAATCAGCCCCAGCATTTT
NA TRBJ2-3 NA TRBV5-1 CANSFGLRLETLTDTQYF TGCGCCAACAGCTTTGGACTCCGACTGGAAACCCTAACAGATACGCAGTATTTT
NA TRBJ2-2 NA TRBV7-3 CASSLMGFGTGELFF TGTGCCAGCAGCTTAATGGGGTTTGGCACCGGGGAGCTGTTTTTT